This entry features one T cell receptor beta chain sequence. This specimen belongs to a study of blood T cell repertoires in COVID-19. Overall study context: The United States, Italy and Spain were the sources of the acute and convalescent COVID-19 samples. From T cells, B-cell-depleted T cells, or PBMCs came the material, which was cDNA or gDNA.

Original data processing: Estimated nucleated cell counts came from reference gene primer amplification. Some clones are missing from TCRdb's copy, which holds only in-frame ones; the method was immunoSEQ multiplex PCR. That table furnishes V, J and clone size, whereas the DNA furnished D and trimming. This sample has over 150,000 clones, with 86% found just once. Unmatched junction bases numbered 19, after V lost 8 bases and J lost 5 bases. From germline, CDR1 is SGHVS and CDR2 FQNEAQ. This CDR3 comprises 17 residues. This TCR derives from a man aged 50-59 years with active or convalescent COVID-19. Source material: peripheral blood. The chain joins TRBV7-8 to TRBJ2-5; TRBD2 matches at 8 bases. The CDR3 loop reads CASPPGRGLAGSETQYF. The CDR3 nucleotides are TGTGCCAGCCCCCCCGGGCGGGGCTTAGCGGGGTCGGAGACCCAGTACTTC.